This T cell receptor (beta chain) was profiled in a study of blood T cells in healthy people across ages. On the study more broadly: About one barcoded beta molecule per two T cells was the capture yield of template switching. Notes on the study in general: PBMCs went unsorted, and a conclusive naive versus antigen-experienced comparison was therefore prevented. Older age went with lower TCR beta diversity per million T cells, in a roughly linear way.

Only a few counts were recorded for this clonotype. The antigen remains unidentified. Using a J-beta primer mix together with a sample-barcoded 5' primer, a second PCR was run for roughly 7 to 12 cycles. A minimum of 2.5 million CDR3-containing paired-end reads was obtained for each sample. TCRdb itself ran the 5' RACE reads through MiXCR, one entry per CDR3 protein. The table shows about 1.8 million distinct CDR3 sequences, with about 50% occurring only once. Germline V gene sequence: CDR1 DFQATT, CDR2 SNEGSKA (reference sequence). Trimming removed 6 bases from V and 3 bases from J, with 18 bases in between. CDR3 length: 14 amino acids.

This receptor was identified in a middle-aged woman in good health. The sequenced material came from blood. The V call is TRBV20-1, the J call TRBJ2-7, with D maybe TRBD1 (6 bases). CDR3 loop: CSAPMTGKNYEQYF. The CDR3 DNA reads TGCAGTGCCCCGATGACAGGAAAAAACTACGAGCAGTACTTC.